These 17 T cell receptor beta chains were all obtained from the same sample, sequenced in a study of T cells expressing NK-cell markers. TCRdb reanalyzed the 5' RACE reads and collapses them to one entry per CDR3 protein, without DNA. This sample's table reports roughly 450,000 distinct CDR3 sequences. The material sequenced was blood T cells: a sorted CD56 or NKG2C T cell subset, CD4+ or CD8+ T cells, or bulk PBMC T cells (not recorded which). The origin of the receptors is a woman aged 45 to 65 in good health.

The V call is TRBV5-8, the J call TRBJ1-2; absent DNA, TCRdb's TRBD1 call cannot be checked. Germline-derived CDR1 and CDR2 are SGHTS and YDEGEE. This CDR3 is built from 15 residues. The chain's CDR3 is CASSYVQGANYGYTF. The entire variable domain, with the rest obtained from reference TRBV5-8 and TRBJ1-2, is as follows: EAGVTQSPTHLIKTRGQQATLRCSPISGHTSVYWYQQALGLGLQFLLWYDEGEERNRGNFPPRFSGRQFPNYSSELNVNALELEDSALYLCASSYVQGANYGYTFGSGTRLTVV.

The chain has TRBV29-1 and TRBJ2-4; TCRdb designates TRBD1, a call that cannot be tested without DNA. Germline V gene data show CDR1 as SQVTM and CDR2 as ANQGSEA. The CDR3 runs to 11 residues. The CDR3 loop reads CSVGGLGVQYF.

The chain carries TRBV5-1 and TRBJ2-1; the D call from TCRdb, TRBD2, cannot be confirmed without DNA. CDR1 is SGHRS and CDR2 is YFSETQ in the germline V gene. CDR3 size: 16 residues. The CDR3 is CASSLPILGGVDEQFF.

The CDR3 reads CASSPRRGGSDRWDTQYF. J is TRBJ2-3 and V is TRBV7-9; no DNA is available, so the TRBD1 call from TCRdb remains unchecked. The CDR3 loop spans 18 amino acids. Germline loops: CDR1 SEHNR, CDR2 FQNEAQ (reference sequence).

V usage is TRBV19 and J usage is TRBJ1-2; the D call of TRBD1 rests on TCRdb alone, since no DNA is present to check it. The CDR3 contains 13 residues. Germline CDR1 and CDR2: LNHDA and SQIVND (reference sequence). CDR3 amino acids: CASSADRYYGYTF.

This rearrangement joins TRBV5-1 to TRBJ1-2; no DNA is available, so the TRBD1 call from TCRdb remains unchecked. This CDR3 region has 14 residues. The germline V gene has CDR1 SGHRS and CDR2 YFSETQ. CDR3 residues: CASSTGTDRWGYTF.

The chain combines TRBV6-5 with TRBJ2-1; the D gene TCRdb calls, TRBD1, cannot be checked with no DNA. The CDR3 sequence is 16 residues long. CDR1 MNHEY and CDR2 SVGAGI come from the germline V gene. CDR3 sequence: CASKSDRDPLYNEQFF.

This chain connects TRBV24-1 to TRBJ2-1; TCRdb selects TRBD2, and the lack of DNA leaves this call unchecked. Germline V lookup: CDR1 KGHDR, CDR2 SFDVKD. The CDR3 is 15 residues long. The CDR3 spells CATSRTLTGYDEQFF.

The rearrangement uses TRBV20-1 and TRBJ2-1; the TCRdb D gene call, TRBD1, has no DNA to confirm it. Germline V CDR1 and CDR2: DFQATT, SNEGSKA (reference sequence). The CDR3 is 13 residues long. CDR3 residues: CSASGPGYNEQFF.

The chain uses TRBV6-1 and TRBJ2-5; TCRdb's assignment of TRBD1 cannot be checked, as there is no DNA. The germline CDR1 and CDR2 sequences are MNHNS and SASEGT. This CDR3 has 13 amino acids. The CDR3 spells CASGTGVALGQYF.

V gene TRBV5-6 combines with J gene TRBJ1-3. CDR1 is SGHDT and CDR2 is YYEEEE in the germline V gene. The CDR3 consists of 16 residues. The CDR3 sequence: CASSLGAASNGNTIYF.

The CDR3 loop is CASSLNAGNTEAFF. The rearrangement joins TRBV7-6 to TRBJ1-1. The germline gives CDR1 SGHVS, CDR2 FNYEAQ. The CDR3 is 14 amino acids.

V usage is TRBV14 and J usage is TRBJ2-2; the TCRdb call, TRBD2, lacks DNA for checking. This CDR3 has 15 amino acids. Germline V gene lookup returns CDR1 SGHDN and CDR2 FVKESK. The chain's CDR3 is CASRSGRTNTGELFF.

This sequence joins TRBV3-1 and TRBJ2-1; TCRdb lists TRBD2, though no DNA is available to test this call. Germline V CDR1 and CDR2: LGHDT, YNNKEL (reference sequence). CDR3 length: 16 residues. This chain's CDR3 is CASSQGGRPFYNEQFF.

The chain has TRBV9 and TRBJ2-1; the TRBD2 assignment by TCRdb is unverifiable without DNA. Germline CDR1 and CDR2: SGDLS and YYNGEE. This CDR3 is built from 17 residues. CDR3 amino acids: CASSVATGGAGVGEQFF.

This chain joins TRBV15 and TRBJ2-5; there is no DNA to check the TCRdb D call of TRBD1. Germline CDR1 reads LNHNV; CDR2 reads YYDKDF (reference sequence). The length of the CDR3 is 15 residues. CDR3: CATSDAGGGQETQYF.

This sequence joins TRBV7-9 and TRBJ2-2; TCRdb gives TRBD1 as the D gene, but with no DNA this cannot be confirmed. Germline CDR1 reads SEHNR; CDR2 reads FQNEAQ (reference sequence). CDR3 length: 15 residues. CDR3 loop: CASSLQGWSTGELFF.